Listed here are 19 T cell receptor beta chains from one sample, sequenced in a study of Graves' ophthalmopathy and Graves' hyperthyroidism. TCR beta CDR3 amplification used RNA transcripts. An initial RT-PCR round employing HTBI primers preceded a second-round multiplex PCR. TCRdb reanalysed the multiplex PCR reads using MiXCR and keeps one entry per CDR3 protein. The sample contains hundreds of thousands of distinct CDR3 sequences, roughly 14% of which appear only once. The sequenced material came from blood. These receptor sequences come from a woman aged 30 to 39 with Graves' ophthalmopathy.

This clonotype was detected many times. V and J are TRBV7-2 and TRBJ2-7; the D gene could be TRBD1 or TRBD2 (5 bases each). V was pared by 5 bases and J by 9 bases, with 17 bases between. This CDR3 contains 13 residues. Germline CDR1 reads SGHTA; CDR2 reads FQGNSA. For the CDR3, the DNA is TGTGCCAGCAGCCGGGACGGATCTACCGGGCAGTACTTC. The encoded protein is CASSRDGSTGQYF.

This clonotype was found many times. CDR3 sequence: CASSLSKTAKEQYF. CDR3 bases: TGTGCCAGCAGTTTATCGAAGACAGCTAAGGAGCAGTACTTC. The genes are TRBV27 and TRBJ2-7; a possible D gene is TRBD1 (5 bases). Germline V gives CDR1 MNHEY, CDR2 SMNVEV (reference sequence). Trimming shortened V by 0 bases and J by 7 bases, and 13 bases separated the two germline ends. CDR3 length: 14 residues.

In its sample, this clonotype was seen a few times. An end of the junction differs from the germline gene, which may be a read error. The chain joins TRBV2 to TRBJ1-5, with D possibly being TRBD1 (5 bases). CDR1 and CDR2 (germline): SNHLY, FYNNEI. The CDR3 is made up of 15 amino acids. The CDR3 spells CASSETTVGIQPQHF. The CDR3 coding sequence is TGTGCCAGCAGTGAGACGACAGTGGGAATTCAGCCTCAGCATTTT.

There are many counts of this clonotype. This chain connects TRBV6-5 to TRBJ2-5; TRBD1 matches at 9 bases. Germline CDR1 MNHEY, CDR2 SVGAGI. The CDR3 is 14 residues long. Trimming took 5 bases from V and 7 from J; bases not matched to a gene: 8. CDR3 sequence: CASSPGQGVGTQYF. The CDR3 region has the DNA TGTGCCAGCAGTCCGGGACAGGGCGTGGGGACCCAGTACTTC.

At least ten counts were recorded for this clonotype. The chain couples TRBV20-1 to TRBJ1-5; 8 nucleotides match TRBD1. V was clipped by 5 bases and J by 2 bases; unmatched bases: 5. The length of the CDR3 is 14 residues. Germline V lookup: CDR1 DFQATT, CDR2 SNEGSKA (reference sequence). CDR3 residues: CSAYGQGGNQPQHF. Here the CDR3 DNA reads TGCAGTGCTTACGGACAGGGCGGCAATCAGCCCCAGCATTTT.

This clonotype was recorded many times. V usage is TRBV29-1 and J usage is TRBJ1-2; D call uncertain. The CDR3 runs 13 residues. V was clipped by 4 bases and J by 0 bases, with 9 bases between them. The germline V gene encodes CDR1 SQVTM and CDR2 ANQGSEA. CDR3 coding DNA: TGCAGCGTTGGGAGTGGAGCTAACTATGGCTACACCTTC. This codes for CSVGSGANYGYTF.

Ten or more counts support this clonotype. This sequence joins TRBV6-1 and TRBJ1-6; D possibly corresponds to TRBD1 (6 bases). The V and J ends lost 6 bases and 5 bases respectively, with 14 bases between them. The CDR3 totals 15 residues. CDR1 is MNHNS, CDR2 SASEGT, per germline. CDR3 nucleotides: TGTGCCAGCAGGAGTCAGGGGCATGATAATTCACCCCTCCACTTT. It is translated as CASRSQGHDNSPLHF.

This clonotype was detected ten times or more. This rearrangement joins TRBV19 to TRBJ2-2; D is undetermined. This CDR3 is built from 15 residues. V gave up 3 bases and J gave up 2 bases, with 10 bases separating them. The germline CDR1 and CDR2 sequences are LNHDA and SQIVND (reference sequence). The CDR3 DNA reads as TGTGCCAGTAGTATCGTCGGCGGTAACACCGGGGAGCTGTTTTTT. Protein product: CASSIVGGNTGELFF.

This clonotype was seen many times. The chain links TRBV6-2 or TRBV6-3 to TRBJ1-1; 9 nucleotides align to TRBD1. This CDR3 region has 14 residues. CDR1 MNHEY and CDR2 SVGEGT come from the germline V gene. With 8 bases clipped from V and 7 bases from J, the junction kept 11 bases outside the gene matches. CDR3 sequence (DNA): TGTGCCAGCTCTCGGACAGGGGAATCTAGTGAAGCTTTCTTT. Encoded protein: CASSRTGESSEAFF.

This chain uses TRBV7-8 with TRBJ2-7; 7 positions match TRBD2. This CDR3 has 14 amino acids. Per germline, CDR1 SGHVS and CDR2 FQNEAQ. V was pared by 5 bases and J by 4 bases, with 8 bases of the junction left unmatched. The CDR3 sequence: CASSGDLRGYEQYF. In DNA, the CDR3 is TGTGCCAGCAGCGGCGACTTGCGGGGGTACGAGCAGTACTTC.

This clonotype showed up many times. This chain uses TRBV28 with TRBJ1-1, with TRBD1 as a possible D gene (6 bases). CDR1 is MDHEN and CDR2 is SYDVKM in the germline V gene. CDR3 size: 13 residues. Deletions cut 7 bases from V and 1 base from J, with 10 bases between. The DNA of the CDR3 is TGTGCCAGCATTGAGGACAGGAACACTGAAGCTTTCTTT. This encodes CASIEDRNTEAFF.

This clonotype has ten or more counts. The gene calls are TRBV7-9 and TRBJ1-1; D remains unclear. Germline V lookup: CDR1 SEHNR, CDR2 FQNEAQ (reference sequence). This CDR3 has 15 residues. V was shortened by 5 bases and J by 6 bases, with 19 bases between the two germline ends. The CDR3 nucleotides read TGTGCCAGCAGCCAAAGTCTCGGGGAGGGCTCTGAAGCTTTCTTT. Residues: CASSQSLGEGSEAFF.

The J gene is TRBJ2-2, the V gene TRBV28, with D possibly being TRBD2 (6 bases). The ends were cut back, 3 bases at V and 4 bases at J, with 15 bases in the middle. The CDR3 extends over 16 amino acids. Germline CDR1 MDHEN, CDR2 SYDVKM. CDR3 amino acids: CASSLVGEASTGELFF. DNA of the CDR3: TGTGCCAGCAGTTTGGTTGGGGAGGCGAGCACCGGGGAGCTGTTTTTT.

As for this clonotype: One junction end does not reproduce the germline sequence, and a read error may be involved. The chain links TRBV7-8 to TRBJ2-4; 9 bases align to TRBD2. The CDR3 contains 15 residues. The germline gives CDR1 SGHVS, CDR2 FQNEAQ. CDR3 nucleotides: TGTGCCAGCAGCTTAGCGGGGGGACTAGCTGCCATTAAGTACTTC. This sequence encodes CASSLAGGLAAIKYF.

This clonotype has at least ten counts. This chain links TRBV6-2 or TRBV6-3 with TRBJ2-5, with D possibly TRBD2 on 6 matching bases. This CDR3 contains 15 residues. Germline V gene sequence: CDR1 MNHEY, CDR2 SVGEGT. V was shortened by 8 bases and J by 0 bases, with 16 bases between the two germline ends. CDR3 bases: TGTGCCAGCCTCCGGAGGGTAGGGTACCAAGAGACCCAGTACTTC. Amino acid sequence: CASLRRVGYQETQYF.

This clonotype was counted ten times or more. The CDR3 coding sequence is TGTGCCAGCAGCTTAAGTGTCCATCCGGGAGGTCTTCGCGAGCAGTACTTC. The encoded protein is CASSLSVHPGGLREQYF. The rearrangement uses TRBV11-1 and TRBJ2-7; 7 bases are shared with TRBD2. Germline CDR1 reads SGHAT; CDR2 reads FQDESV (reference sequence). J was trimmed by 6 bases and V by 2 bases; bases with no gene match: 16. The CDR3 consists of 17 residues.

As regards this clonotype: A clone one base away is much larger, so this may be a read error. CDR3 in DNA: TGTACCAGCAGCAATAGCGGGAGGAGTTACGAGCAGTACTTC. Translating it yields CTSSNSGRSYEQYF. The rearrangement uses TRBV11-2 and TRBJ2-7, with 10 positions matching TRBD2. This CDR3 spans 14 amino acids. Looked up from germline, CDR1 is SGHAT and CDR2 is FQNNGV.

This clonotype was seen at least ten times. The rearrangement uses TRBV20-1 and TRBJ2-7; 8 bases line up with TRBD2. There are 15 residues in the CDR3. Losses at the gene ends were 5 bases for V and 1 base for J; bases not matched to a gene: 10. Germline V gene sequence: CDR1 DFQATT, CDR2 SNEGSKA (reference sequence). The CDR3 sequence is CSAPLGTGGSYEQYF. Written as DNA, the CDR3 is TGCAGTGCTCCCCTTGGGACGGGGGGGTCCTACGAGCAGTACTTC.

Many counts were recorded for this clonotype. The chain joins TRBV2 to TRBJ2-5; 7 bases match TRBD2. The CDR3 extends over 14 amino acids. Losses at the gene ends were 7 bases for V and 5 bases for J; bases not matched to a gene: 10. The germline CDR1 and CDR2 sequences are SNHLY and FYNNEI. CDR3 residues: CASMPRWEGETQYF. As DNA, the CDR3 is TGTGCCAGCATGCCCAGATGGGAGGGCGAGACCCAGTACTTC.